Listed below are T cell receptor beta chains from one sample, sequenced in a study of early T cells in non-severe SARS-CoV-2 infection. TCRdb re-called the 5' RACE reads with MiXCR, one entry per CDR3 protein. The table lists about 44,000 distinct CDR3 sequences, roughly 6% of them singletons. Material: whole blood. The receptor source for this set is an adult who was a healthcare worker with PCR-confirmed SARS-CoV-2 infection or an uninfected control (not recorded which). CDR3s include the opening cysteine and the closing phenylalanine or tryptophan.

cdr3_aa,v_call,j_call
CASSQRRTSGTSTDTQYF,TRBV4-1,TRBJ2-3
CASRLTSGSTDTQYF,TRBV3-1,TRBJ2-3
CASSYFGGGDNSPLHF,TRBV6-5,TRBJ1-6
CASSHPMGGALFNEQFF,TRBV7-9,TRBJ2-1
CASRRLAGEYNEQFF,TRBV6-5,TRBJ2-1
CATSDGWGRMFF,TRBV24-1,TRBJ1-4
CSARDGKGSPQETQYF,TRBV20-1,TRBJ2-5
CASRLTGYEAYEQYF,TRBV6-5,TRBJ2-7
CASSHRGLNTEAFF,TRBV5-1,TRBJ1-1
CAISESGYEQYF,TRBV10-3,TRBJ2-7
CAISGDRGTYNEQFF,TRBV10-3,TRBJ2-1
CASSLRVGALSPLHF,TRBV13,TRBJ1-6
CSASPSGAGGVETQYF,TRBV20-1,TRBJ2-5
CASTRSGDNEQYF,TRBV6-5,TRBJ2-7
CASSHQTSGPSDTQYF,TRBV12-3/TRBV12-4,TRBJ2-3
CASSLTWGDEQFF,TRBV7-2,TRBJ2-1
CASSLEGRGFPTDTQYF,TRBV7-2,TRBJ2-3
CASSLLDRPYEQYF,TRBV7-9,TRBJ2-7
CASSPLRRDASYEQYF,TRBV11-2,TRBJ2-7
CSAPTGGYGYTF,TRBV20-1,TRBJ1-2
CASSQAARTVGGYTF,TRBV3-1,TRBJ1-2
CASSQGRNTEAFF,TRBV6-5,TRBJ1-1
CAALIAGEYNEQFF,TRBV20-1,TRBJ2-1
CASSQDEQGAWGYTF,TRBV4-2,TRBJ1-2
CASSGRNEKLFF,TRBV6-1,TRBJ1-4
CASSSGLDGETQYF,TRBV5-1,TRBJ2-5
CASSADTGGARIYEQYF,TRBV7-6,TRBJ2-7
CASSSRALYNEQFF,TRBV6-2/TRBV6-3,TRBJ2-1
CSARDSIAGHPYEQYF,TRBV20-1,TRBJ2-7
CASSASDRGLIETQYF,TRBV28,TRBJ2-5
CSASGEETQYF,TRBV20-1,TRBJ2-5
CASSQGPGGLNTDTQYF,TRBV4-1,TRBJ2-3
CATSRDPGVEQFF,TRBV15,TRBJ2-1
CSANRDRGAGNQPQHF,TRBV20-1,TRBJ1-5
CSAPKETQYF,TRBV20-1,TRBJ2-5
CASSPVGSGGREYF,TRBV6-2/TRBV6-3,TRBJ2-3
CASISRGEETQYF,TRBV11-2,TRBJ2-5
CSARGGEGQSLQFF,TRBV20-1,TRBJ2-1
CASQQPGTYEQYF,TRBV2,TRBJ2-7
CSARPPGGSPRNNQYF,TRBV20-1,TRBJ2-4
CASSSDMNTEAFF,TRBV7-9,TRBJ1-1
CASSVGNEGADTQYF,TRBV9,TRBJ2-3
CSARDPSPQGASTDTQYF,TRBV20-1,TRBJ2-3
CASSEDRTGANVLTF,TRBV6-4,TRBJ2-6
CASSEGPSNQPQHF,TRBV25-1,TRBJ1-5
CASSQDPIKGTDTQYF,TRBV14,TRBJ2-3
CASRQVNTEAFF,TRBV6-5,TRBJ1-1
CASSFEGTTEAFF,TRBV5-1,TRBJ1-1
CASSAGTSEPQYF,TRBV7-3,TRBJ2-3
CASSLRGTDTQYF,TRBV12-3/TRBV12-4,TRBJ2-3
CASSLGPRDIHMNTEAFF,TRBV5-1,TRBJ1-1
CASSLDNGLLGPMGGEQFF,TRBV5-5,TRBJ2-1
CASSLIAGSTDTQYF,TRBV28,TRBJ2-3
CAISEGINQPQHF,TRBV10-3,TRBJ1-5
CASSSGLGITDTQYF,TRBV5-1,TRBJ2-3
CASSRQGGGYEKLFF,TRBV9,TRBJ1-4
CASNLDSSSYNEQFF,TRBV10-2,TRBJ2-1
CASSQGTPGQGYPYNEQFF,TRBV4-1,TRBJ2-1
CASSPTRGAGGRSDTQYF,TRBV11-2,TRBJ2-3
CASSERQTSNQPQHF,TRBV2,TRBJ1-5